This T cell receptor beta chain was sequenced for a study of cytomegalovirus exposure and HLA in healthy donors. Study summary: Earlier, almost 120 million unique TCR beta sequences were recovered from about 200 million T cells by an analysis.

Broader study findings: Clonal expansion, a later analysis showed, was greater in HLA-associated TCR beta chains than in equally common others. In a later analysis, V- and J-gene trimming of beta chains associated with a DCLRE1C missense variant, replicated independently. HLA-A and HLA-B allele assignments for most subjects were reportedly predicted accurately using TCR beta sequences.

This clone was observed a handful of times. What it binds is unknown. Vbeta (60) and Jbeta (13) primers were used in the PCR. This table comes from immunoSEQ multiplex PCR, and its TCRdb copy is limited to in-frame clones, with some not included. Of 150,000 to 200,000 clones listed, around 80% are singletons. V lost 5 bases and J 8 bases, leaving 11 bases between the germline ends. Germline CDR1 reads MDHEN; CDR2 reads SYDVKM. The CDR3 totals 12 residues. The TCR comes from a woman between 45 and 60 years old in good health and CMV-seronegative. Sequenced input: PBMCs. The genes are TRBV28 and TRBJ2-3, with D tentatively TRBD1 (5 bases). CDR3 loop: CASSPLGRTQYF. CDR3 coding DNA: TGTGCCAGCAGTCCCTTGGGGCGTACGCAGTATTTT.